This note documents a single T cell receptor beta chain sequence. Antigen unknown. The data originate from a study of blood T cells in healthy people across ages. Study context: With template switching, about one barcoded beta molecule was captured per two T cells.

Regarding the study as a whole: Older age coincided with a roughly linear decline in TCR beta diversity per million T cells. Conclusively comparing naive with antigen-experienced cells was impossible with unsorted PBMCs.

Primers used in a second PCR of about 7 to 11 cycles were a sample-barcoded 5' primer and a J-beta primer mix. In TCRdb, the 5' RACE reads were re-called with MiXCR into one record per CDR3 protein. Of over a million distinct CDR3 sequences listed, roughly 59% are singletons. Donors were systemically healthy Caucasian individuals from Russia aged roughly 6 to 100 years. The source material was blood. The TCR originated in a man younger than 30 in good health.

CDR3 coding DNA: TGTGCCACCAGCAGCGAACACGCAGGCGCCGGAGGCTATGGCTACACCTTC. It specifies CATSSEHAGAGGYGYTF. J is TRBJ1-2 and V is TRBV15; no reliable D call. The CDR3 runs to 17 residues. V lost 3 bases, J lost 4 bases, and 21 bases lay in between. Germline-derived CDR1 and CDR2 are LNHNV and YYDKDF (reference sequence).